Listed below are T cell receptor beta chains from one sample, sequenced in a study of blood T cells in healthy people across ages. TCRdb redid the calling of the 5' RACE reads with MiXCR, one entry per CDR3 protein. This sample has approximately 1,000,000 distinct CDR3 sequences; about two fifths occur once, and the top ten carry roughly 14%. Specimen: blood. The receptors here all came from a man aged 18-30 years in good health. CDR3s include the opening cysteine and the closing phenylalanine or tryptophan. The D gene is left open where the match is weak. Some rows have no size entry. The others give once, few or many, or a class for an expanded clone.

size,D,V,J,DNA,CDR3
-,-,TRBV5-1,TRBJ2-1,TGCGCCAGCAGCGTGGATGAGGGGTCGAGTGAGCAGTTCTTC,CASSVDEGSSEQFF
few,-,TRBV9,TRBJ1-4,TGTGCCAGCAGCCAGTCCTACGGGGCCGAGGATGAAAAACTGTTTTTT,CASSQSYGAEDEKLFF
-,TRBD2,TRBV7-2,TRBJ2-5,TGTGCCAGCAGCTTCCGATCCGGGACTAGCGATGTGAGGACCCAGTACTTC,CASSFRSGTSDVRTQYF
many,TRBD1,TRBV5-1,TRBJ2-2,TGCGCCAGCAGCTTGGCCGGGACAGGGGACACCGGGGAGCTGTTTTTT,CASSLAGTGDTGELFF
-,-,TRBV29-1,TRBJ1-2,TGCAGCGCTCCCAGGGATAACTATGGCTACACCTTC,CSAPRDNYGYTF
-,TRBD1,TRBV12-3/TRBV12-4,TRBJ1-2,TGTGCCAGCAGTTTAGGACAGGGCGCCCGCGGCTATGGCTACACCTTC,CASSLGQGARGYGYTF
-,TRBD1,TRBV12-3/TRBV12-4,TRBJ1-2,TGTGCCAGCAGTTTAGCGGCAGGGGGCCCCTATGGCTACACCTTC,CASSLAAGGPYGYTF
few,-,TRBV20-1,TRBJ1-2,TGCAGTGCGAAACCGCAGACTGCCTATGGCTACACCTTC,CSAKPQTAYGYTF
-,-,TRBV12-3/TRBV12-4,TRBJ2-3,TGTGCCAGCAGTTTCGCCGGTCTTAGCACAGATACGCAGTATTTT,CASSFAGLSTDTQYF
-,-,TRBV28,TRBJ2-5,TGTGCCAGCAGGTCACAGGGAGTAGTGGAGACCCAGTACTTC,CASRSQGVVETQYF
-,-,TRBV2,TRBJ2-5,TGTGCCAGCGACTGGCCCTCGGACAATGAGCAGTACTTC,CASDWPSDNEQYF
-,TRBD1,TRBV7-2,TRBJ1-5,TGTGCCAGCAGCTTAGACGTAGGACAGGGGAGCAATCAGCCCCAGCATTTT,CASSLDVGQGSNQPQHF
few,-,TRBV2,TRBJ1-2,TGTGCCAGCAGCGTTACAGGGAAGGGTTATGGCTACACCTTC,CASSVTGKGYGYTF
-,TRBD1,TRBV5-1,TRBJ1-4,TGCGCCAGCAGCTTTACAGGGGGTCGGAACGAAAAACTGTTTTTT,CASSFTGGRNEKLFF
-,-,TRBV20-1,TRBJ1-6,TGCAGTGCGTCAGAGAGCTCCTATAATTCACCCCTCCACTTT,CSASESSYNSPLHF
few,TRBD1,TRBV4-1,TRBJ1-5,TGCGCCAGCAGCCAAGATGACAGGGCGCCTCTAAGCAATCAGCCCCAGCATTTT,CASSQDDRAPLSNQPQHF
-,-,TRBV7-4,TRBJ1-5,TGTGCCAGCACTTCGCCCCGGTCGGCGGTGTTTCAGCCCCAGCATTTT,CASTSPRSAVFQPQHF
-,TRBD1,TRBV12-3/TRBV12-4,TRBJ1-5,TGTGCCAGCGCCTCAGGGGGTGGCAATCAGCCCCAGCATTTT,CASASGGGNQPQHF
-,-,TRBV7-2,TRBJ2-7,TGTGCCACCACCGTCTCAAGGGTATATGAGCAGTACTTC,CATTVSRVYEQYF
few,-,TRBV13,TRBJ1-1,TGTGCCAGCACCTCTAGCCCCGGGACGACGAGGACTGAAGCTTTCTTT,CASTSSPGTTRTEAFF
few,TRBD1,TRBV4-1,TRBJ1-5,TGCGCCAGCAGCCAAGGATCACAGGGGGTAGATCAGCCCCAGCATTTT,CASSQGSQGVDQPQHF
once,-,TRBV21-1,TRBJ2-3,TGTGCCAGCAGCAAAGTTAGGATGGCACTAGCGGGGGGGCCGCGCACAGATACGCAGTATTTT,CASSKVRMALAGGPRTDTQYF
-,TRBD1,TRBV7-8,TRBJ1-5,TGTGCCAGCAGCTTAAGATTTGGGACAGATGAGTATGGCAATCAGCCCCAGCATTTT,CASSLRFGTDEYGNQPQHF
-,-,TRBV9,TRBJ1-2,TGTGCCAGCAGCGCGTATTACCTGGCACAGGGTAGAGACGGCTACACCTTC,CASSAYYLAQGRDGYTF
-,-,TRBV20-1,TRBJ2-5,TGCAGTGCCACCCCTGGGCGGGGAATACAAGAGACCCAGTACTTC,CSATPGRGIQETQYF
many,-,TRBV6-2/TRBV6-3,TRBJ2-7,TGTGCCAGCAGTTACACTGGGGCCTACGAGCAGTACTTC,CASSYTGAYEQYF
few,-,TRBV2,TRBJ1-1,TGTGCCAGCAGCAAAGACATGAACACTGAAGCTTTCTTT,CASSKDMNTEAFF
-,-,TRBV4-2,TRBJ2-6,TGTGCCAGCAGCCAACCAGCCGGATCTAGCTCTGGGGCCAACGTCCTGACTTTC,CASSQPAGSSSGANVLTF
few,-,TRBV27,TRBJ2-2,TGTGCCAGCAGTTTATTCAGAGGGGGAGGCACCGGGGAGCTGTTTTTT,CASSLFRGGGTGELFF
-,TRBD2,TRBV7-2,TRBJ2-3,TGTGCCAGCAGTTCCGCTAGCGGGTTGGTCACAGATACGCAGTATTTT,CASSSASGLVTDTQYF
-,-,TRBV20-1,TRBJ1-5,TGCAGTACTAGAGGCCCCTTACAGACGCGCAATCAGCCCCAGCATTTT,CSTRGPLQTRNQPQHF
-,-,TRBV12-3/TRBV12-4,TRBJ2-3,TGTGCCAATAGGCTTAGCACAGATACGCAGTATTTT,CANRLSTDTQYF
few,-,TRBV2,TRBJ2-5,TGTGCCAGCAGTGCGAGGGGGGCCAATGAGCAGTACTTC,CASSARGANEQYF
-,TRBD1,TRBV12-3/TRBV12-4,TRBJ2-7,TGTGCCATAGACAGGGGTATCGACGAGCAGTACTTC,CAIDRGIDEQYF
-,-,TRBV29-1,TRBJ1-2,TGCAGCGTCGATCAGTCTCTCAGAAGGGGCTACACCTTC,CSVDQSLRRGYTF
few,-,TRBV7-6,TRBJ1-1,TGTGCCAGCAGCCCCACGTCGTGGGGTGAGGGCACTGAAGCTTTCTTT,CASSPTSWGEGTEAFF
-,TRBD2,TRBV7-8,TRBJ2-3,TGTGCCAGCAGCCCCAGCCGACTAGCGGTTGGCGATACGCAGTATTTT,CASSPSRLAVGDTQYF
few,-,TRBV6-2/TRBV6-3,TRBJ2-7,TGTGCCAGCAGTTACTCGATTTTGGCAGGGAGAAGGAACGAGCAGTACTTC,CASSYSILAGRRNEQYF
-,-,TRBV30,TRBJ1-1,TGTGTCTGGATGGAGGCCGGGAAGGCTTTCTTT,CVWMEAGKAFF
few,-,TRBV6-1,TRBJ1-6,TGTGCCAGCAGTGATGCTAATTCACCCCTCCACTTT,CASSDANSPLHF
-,TRBD1,TRBV5-1,TRBJ1-1,TGCGCCAGCAGGTGGACAGGGGAGGGCATTGAAGCTTTCTTT,CASRWTGEGIEAFF
-,-,TRBV25-1,TRBJ1-2,TGTGCCAGCAGTGAACAAGGTGGCTACACCTTC,CASSEQGGYTF
few,TRBD1,TRBV5-1,TRBJ2-7,TGCGCCAGCACCCTCGGGACAGGTCCCTACGAGCAGTACTTC,CASTLGTGPYEQYF
few,-,TRBV7-9,TRBJ1-1,TGTGCCAGCAGCCCACCCGTAGGCACTGAAGCTTTCTTT,CASSPPVGTEAFF
-,TRBD2,TRBV5-1,TRBJ2-3,TGCGCCAGCAGCCTGACTAGCAGACAAGTACAGAGCACAGATACGCAGTATTTT,CASSLTSRQVQSTDTQYF
-,-,TRBV6-5,TRBJ2-7,TGTGCCAGCAGTCACCGGGACACAGATGAGCAGTACTTC,CASSHRDTDEQYF
few,TRBD2,TRBV7-2,TRBJ2-3,TGTGCCAGCAGCTTAGCACTAGCGGGGTCCGCAGATACGCAGTATTTT,CASSLALAGSADTQYF
-,-,TRBV7-2,TRBJ1-5,TGTGCCAGCAGCCTGGAAGAAAGGTTTCGCAATCAGCCCCGGCATTTT,CASSLEERFRNQPRHF
few,-,TRBV20-1,TRBJ1-5,TGCAGTGCTGAACAGAGTTATAGCAATCAGCCCCAGCATTTT,CSAEQSYSNQPQHF
-,TRBD1,TRBV12-3/TRBV12-4,TRBJ1-4,TGTGCCAGCAGTCCCCAGGGGGTCAATGAAAAACTGTTTTTT,CASSPQGVNEKLFF
many,TRBD1,TRBV27,TRBJ1-2,TGTGCCAGCAGTCAGTCGAAGGGGGCTGGGTATGGCTACACCTTC,CASSQSKGAGYGYTF
many,TRBD2,TRBV4-2,TRBJ2-1,TGTGCCAGCAGCCAAGGACCCCTCGACGGGGGGGCCCATGAGCAGTTCTTC,CASSQGPLDGGAHEQFF
few,TRBD1,TRBV29-1,TRBJ1-4,TGCAGCGTGGGCCCCGGGACAGCTAATGAAAAACTGTTTTTT,CSVGPGTANEKLFF
few,TRBD1,TRBV9,TRBJ1-4,TGTGCCAGCAGCGCTGGTTATGATATAGCTACAGGGGGCCTTGAAAAACTGTTTTTT,CASSAGYDIATGGLEKLFF
-,TRBD1,TRBV7-9,TRBJ2-1,TGTGCCAGCAGCTTCTCCGGGACAGGGGAAGCCTACAATGAGCAGTTCTTC,CASSFSGTGEAYNEQFF